The next 19 T cell receptor beta chains were all read from a single sample in a study of blood T cell repertoires in COVID-19. Assay used: immunoSEQ multiplex PCR; TCRdb lists only in-frame clones, some missing. Seen here are 120,000 to 150,000 clones, around nine tenths observed once, and the top ten hold around 4.5%. Sequencing used peripheral blood. The receptors stem from a woman aged 40 to 50 with acute or convalescent COVID-19.

The V gene is TRBV3-1 (or the pseudogene TRBV3-2), the J gene TRBJ2-1, with a tentative D call TRBD2 (7 bases). This CDR3 has 17 amino acids. Trimming left V 0 bases short and J 3 bases short, with 15 bases between. Germline CDR1 reads LGHDT; CDR2 reads YNNKEL (reference sequence). The CDR3 is CASSQDKGEGFYNEQFF. In nucleotides, the CDR3 is TGTGCCAGCAGCCAAGATAAGGGGGAGGGATTCTACAATGAGCAGTTCTTC.

The chain recombines TRBV6-5 with TRBJ1-2; D perhaps matches TRBD1 (5 bases). Germline loops: CDR1 MNHEY, CDR2 SVGAGI. CDR3 size: 11 residues. V dropped 8 bases and J dropped 7 bases, with 11 bases sitting between them. The CDR3 DNA is TGTGCCAGCGGAAGACAGTTTGGCTACACCTTC. Its translation is CASGRQFGYTF.

This sequence joins TRBV7-2 and TRBJ1-2, with 8 bases fitting TRBD1. The germline gives CDR1 SGHTA, CDR2 FQGNSA. V dropped 0 bases and J dropped 8; count of bases not matched to a gene: 2. The CDR3 runs 13 residues. The DNA of the CDR3 is TGTGCCAGCAGCTTAGCTACAGGGGGAGGCTACACCTTC. This translates into CASSLATGGGYTF.

This sequence joins TRBV4-1 and TRBJ1-3; D is undetermined. Germline assignment: CDR1 MGHRA and CDR2 YSYEKL. CDR3 length: 14 amino acids. V lost 6 bases and J 4 bases, leaving 13 bases between the germline ends. The CDR3 region has the DNA TGCGCCAGCAGGTCGGAGAGGCCCGGAAACACCATATATTTT. Residues: CASRSERPGNTIYF.

The chain is built from TRBV7-2 and TRBJ2-3, with unresolved D. Germline V lookup: CDR1 SGHTA, CDR2 FQGNSA. Trimming took 1 base from V and 12 from J, leaving 11 bases between them. The CDR3 runs to 12 residues. CDR3: CASSLGLVLQYF. In DNA, the CDR3 is TGTGCCAGCAGCTTAGGGCTAGTGCTCCAGTATTTT.

This clone appeared once. V is TRBV18 and J is TRBJ1-6; D might be TRBD1 (5 bases). Germline CDR1 and CDR2: KGHSH and LQKENI. The V and J ends lost 0 bases and 4 bases respectively, with 10 bases between them. The CDR3 extends over 16 amino acids. The CDR3 loop is CASSPPAGRYNSPLHF. In DNA, the CDR3 is TGTGCCAGCTCACCACCGGCGGGACGGTATAATTCACCCCTCCACTTT.

This clone was observed once. The chain links TRBV7-9 to TRBJ1-2; D may be TRBD1 (6 bases). Germline CDR1 and CDR2: SEHNR and FQNEAQ (reference sequence). Trimming cost V 2 bases and J 4 bases, with 17 bases left between them. This CDR3 contains 16 residues. The CDR3 sequence: CASSLYLQGSSYGYTF. For the CDR3, the DNA is TGTGCCAGCAGCTTATATCTGCAGGGGAGCAGCTATGGCTACACCTTC.

The chain recombines TRBV28 with TRBJ1-5; D gene ambiguous. Germline CDR1 is MDHEN and CDR2 is SYDVKM. This CDR3 contains 13 residues. Trimming took 8 bases from V and 5 from J, leaving 13 bases between them. The CDR3 region is CASCRTDYQPQHF. CDR3 DNA: TGTGCCAGCTGTCGGACGGACTATCAGCCCCAGCATTTT.

The gene calls are TRBV25-1 and TRBJ2-7; a weak D match, TRBD1 (5 bases). CDR3 length: 15 residues. Germline loops: CDR1 MGHDK, CDR2 SYGVNS. V was trimmed by 2 bases and J by 2 bases, leaving 13 bases between them. The CDR3 nucleotides read TGTGCCAGCAGTGAAAGGGGCACAGGAACCTACGAGCAGTACTTC. Residues: CASSERGTGTYEQYF.

The chain combines TRBV7-9 with TRBJ1-3, with 8 bases matching TRBD1. There are 18 residues in the CDR3. Germline assignment: CDR1 SEHNR and CDR2 FQNEAQ (reference sequence). V shed 4 bases and J 4 bases; nucleotides not matched to a gene: 15. The CDR3 is CASSSQGDLGLPGNTIYF. The CDR3 DNA sequence: TGTGCCAGCAGCTCACAGGGGGATCTCGGCCTTCCCGGAAACACCATATATTTT.

J is TRBJ2-7 and V is TRBV12-3 or TRBV12-4; 8 nucleotides agree with TRBD1. Trimming took 5 bases from V and 5 from J; bases not matched to a gene: 5. This CDR3 contains 13 residues. DNA for the CDR3: TGTGCCAGCAGTGTCGCAGGGGGCGACGAGCAGTACTTC. Its translation is CASSVAGGDEQYF.

V is TRBV7-2 and J is TRBJ1-3; a weak D match, TRBD1 (5 bases). Germline assignment: CDR1 SGHTA and CDR2 FQGNSA. There are 16 residues in the CDR3. The V end was cut by 1 base, the J end by 0 bases, with 10 bases between. CDR3 in amino acids: CASSLGQLSSGNTIYF. In nucleotides, the CDR3 is TGTGCCAGCAGCTTAGGACAGTTGAGCTCTGGAAACACCATATATTTT.

This clone was seen a single time. The chain has TRBV7-3 and TRBJ2-1; 10 nucleotides align to TRBD2. J was trimmed by 4 bases and V by 4 bases; bases with no gene match: 4. CDR1 and CDR2 from the germline V gene are SGHTA and FQGTGA. There are 15 residues in the CDR3. CDR3 protein: CASSSTSGMYNEQFF. For the CDR3, the DNA is TGTGCCAGCAGCTCAACTAGCGGGATGTACAATGAGCAGTTCTTC.

This clone was observed once. The V gene is TRBV15, the J gene TRBJ2-1, with 10 positions matching TRBD1. Germline CDR1 LNHNV, CDR2 YYDKDF (reference sequence). The CDR3 has 17 amino acids. V was clipped by 0 bases and J by 9 bases; unmatched bases: 11. This CDR3 reads CATSRDIGDRGLGEQFF. The CDR3 nucleotides are TGTGCCACCAGCAGAGATATAGGGGACAGGGGCCTTGGTGAGCAGTTCTTC.

V and J are TRBV4-3 and TRBJ1-2, with D tentatively TRBD1 (5 bases). Trimming took 0 bases from V and 4 from J, leaving 9 bases between them. The germline V gene encodes CDR1 LGHNA and CDR2 YSLEER. The CDR3 has 14 amino acids. The CDR3 bases are TGCGCCAGCAGCCAAGATTACAGGTCCTATGGCTACACCTTC. It yields the protein CASSQDYRSYGYTF.

The V call is TRBV18, the J call TRBJ1-3; 10 bases are shared with TRBD1. This CDR3 comprises 13 residues. Unmatched junction bases numbered 10, after V lost 5 bases and J lost 15 bases. CDR1 KGHSH and CDR2 LQKENI come from the germline V gene. The CDR3 DNA follows: TGTGCCAGCTCATCAATAAACCGGGACAGGGGATATTTT. This codes for CASSSINRDRGYF. Full variable domain (outside the CDR3, taken from reference TRBV18 and TRBJ1-3): NAGVMQNPRHLVRRRGQEARLRCSPMKGHSHVYWYRQLPEEGLKFMVYLQKENIIDESGMPKERFSAEFPKEGPSILRIQQVVRGDSAAYFCASSSINRDRGYFGEGSWLTVV.

The CDR3 nucleotides read TGTGCCAGCAGCCGAGGTCCGATCTACAATGAGCAGTTCTTC. This codes for CASSRGPIYNEQFF. The V call is TRBV5-6, the J call TRBJ2-1; D unclear. V shed 4 bases and J shed 3 bases, with 11 bases lying between them. The CDR3 is made up of 14 amino acids. Germline loops: CDR1 SGHDT, CDR2 YYEEEE.

The V call is TRBV7-9, the J call TRBJ2-1, with TRBD2 matching over 10 bases. Trimming at V came to 6 bases and at J to 10 bases, leaving 12 bases not matched to a gene. In germline, CDR1 is SEHNR, CDR2 FQNEAQ (reference sequence). CDR3 length: 15 residues. The chain's CDR3 is CASRSLAGVKAEQFF. CDR3 coding DNA: TGTGCCAGCAGATCTCTAGCGGGAGTTAAAGCGGAGCAGTTCTTC.

The genes are TRBV5-6 and TRBJ1-2, with D hard to call. This CDR3 region has 15 residues. The V gene lost 0 bases and the J gene lost 4 bases, with 13 bases spanning the gap. CDR1 is SGHDT, CDR2 YYEEEE, per germline. CDR3 sequence (DNA): TGTGCCAGCAGCTTGGGGGTGGCGGTACTCTATGGCTACACCTTC. It specifies CASSLGVAVLYGYTF.